This T cell receptor beta chain appears in the sequencing data of a study of T cells in Graves' hyperthyroidism and ophthalmopathy. Study-wide results and limits: Ophthalmopathy was identified by the model a median 6.5 months ahead of onset. The blood repertoire included most of the expanded thyroid clonotypes above 0.001.

There were TCR beta CDR3 regions amplified from RNA transcripts. First-round RT-PCR targeting the TCR CDR3 was performed with the HTBI primer set. TCRdb reprocessed the multiplex PCR reads via MiXCR and lists one record per CDR3 protein. Here the sample spans about 560,000 distinct CDR3 sequences, around 13% being singletons. Unmatched junction bases numbered 5, after V lost 6 bases and J lost 5 bases. The CDR3 sequence is 13 residues long. The V gene's germline CDR1 is SEHNR and CDR2 FQNEAQ (reference sequence). A remark on this clonotype: Its antigen is currently unknown.

Diagnostic assessment was based on clinical symptoms, serum thyroxine and TRAb, thyroid ultrasound and orbital computed tomography. This chain joins TRBV7-9 and TRBJ2-3, with 7 bases matching TRBD2. The sequencing input was blood. The sequence derives from a woman aged 40-49 years with Graves' hyperthyroidism. The chain's CDR3 is CASRERDLDTQYF. CDR3 nucleotides: TGTGCCAGCAGAGAGCGGGACCTAGATACGCAGTATTTT.